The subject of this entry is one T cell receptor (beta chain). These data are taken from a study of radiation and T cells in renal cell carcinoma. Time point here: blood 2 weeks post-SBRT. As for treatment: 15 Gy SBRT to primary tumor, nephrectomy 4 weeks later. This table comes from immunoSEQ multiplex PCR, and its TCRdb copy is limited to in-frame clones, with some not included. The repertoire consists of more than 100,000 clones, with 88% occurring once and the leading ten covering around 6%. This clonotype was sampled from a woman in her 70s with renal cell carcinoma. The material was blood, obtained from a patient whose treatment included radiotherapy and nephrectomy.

CDR3 region: CASRTGTANSPLHF. The DNA of the CDR3 is TGTGCCAGCAGAACCGGGACAGCGAATTCACCCCTCCACTTT. The rearrangement links TRBV28 to TRBJ1-6; 7 bases are a match to TRBD1. This CDR3 has 14 amino acids. Germline CDR1 MDHEN, CDR2 SYDVKM. V dropped 6 bases and J dropped 7; count of bases not matched to a gene: 6.